This T cell receptor beta chain originates from a study of read filtering for tumor transcriptome and immune sequencing. This library used roughly 400 ng RNA and molecular barcoded adaptors spanning alpha/delta and beta/gamma chains. One entry per CDR3 protein results from TCRdb running MiXCR on the reads. The data show around 48,000 distinct CDR3 sequences, with approximately 18% seen just once and approximately 15% held by the top ten. The table lists this clonotype with many counts. The sequenced material came from a population of CD138-negative cells sorted from bone marrow. The receptor was derived from a donor at least 40 years old with multiple myeloma.

CDR3 sequence reads: CAGLAGGPETQYF. DNA of the CDR3: TGTGCCGGTTTAGCGGGAGGGCCAGAGACCCAGTACTTC. J is TRBJ2-5 and V is TRBV6-5; TRBD2 agrees at 11 bases. CDR3 length equals 13 residues. V lost 11 bases, J lost 4 bases, and 6 bases stayed unmatched. Germline V CDR1 and CDR2: MNHEY, SVGAGI.